These 27 T cell receptor beta chains originate from one sample sequenced in a study of blood T cell repertoires in COVID-19. TCRdb's copy holds only in-frame clones and misses some; the assay was immunoSEQ multiplex PCR. The sample consists of approximately 190,000 clones, 84% of them appearing once. The sequenced material came from peripheral blood. These receptors were collected from a man younger than 45 with active or convalescent COVID-19.

The chain uses TRBV2 and TRBJ2-7; D unresolved. V shed 8 bases and J shed 0 bases, with 5 bases lying between them. CDR1 is SNHLY and CDR2 is FYNNEI in the germline V gene. The CDR3 sequence is 11 residues long. The CDR3 here is CASSLSYEQYV. In nucleotides, the CDR3 is TGTGCCAGCTCCCTCTCCTACGAGCAGTACGTC.

This rearrangement joins TRBV28 to TRBJ1-2, with 10 bases lining up with TRBD1. The V segment lost 10 bases and the J segment 8 bases; nucleotides outside the gene matches: 10. This CDR3 comprises 13 residues. Per germline, CDR1 MDHEN and CDR2 SYDVKM. The CDR3 here is CATKGQGLRGYTF. The CDR3 coding sequence is TGTGCCACGAAGGGACAGGGGCTGCGGGGCTACACCTTC.

This clone is a singleton in its sample. The chain recombines TRBV4-1 with TRBJ1-1; D may be TRBD1 (6 bases). Trimming stripped 1 base from V and 2 bases from J, with 14 bases between. The CDR3 length is 16 residues. From germline, CDR1 is MGHRA and CDR2 YSYEKL. For the CDR3, the DNA is TGCGCCAGCAGCCAAGCGCGGGGGGCGTACAACACTGAAGCTTTCTTT. Translation: CASSQARGAYNTEAFF.

The chain carries TRBV13 and TRBJ2-4, with TRBD2 matching over 7 bases. V trimming: 8 bases; J trimming: 0 bases; junction bases outside the gene matches: 7. This CDR3 has 15 residues. CDR1 PRHDT and CDR2 FYEKMQ come from the germline V gene (reference sequence). CDR3 nucleotide sequence: TGTGCCAGCGCCGGGGAGGGACTAGCCAAAAACATTCAGTACTTC. This sequence encodes CASAGEGLAKNIQYF.

The J gene is TRBJ1-6, the V gene TRBV6-5; D perhaps matches TRBD1 (6 bases). The CDR3 runs 15 residues. CDR1 is MNHEY and CDR2 is SVGAGI in the germline V gene. V lost 3 bases and J lost 6, with 12 bases in between. The CDR3 loop is CASSYYRVVNSPLHF. The DNA of the CDR3 is TGTGCCAGCAGTTATTACAGGGTTGTTAATTCACCCCTCCACTTT.

V and J are TRBV7-6 and TRBJ1-2, with 12 bases identical to TRBD1. Germline lookup yields CDR1 SGHVS and CDR2 FNYEAQ. This CDR3 comprises 17 residues. After removal of 5 bases from V and 8 bases from J, the junction contained 15 bases not matched to a gene. The DNA of the CDR3 is TGTGCCAGCAGCCCTTCGCCTTCGGGACAGGGGGCAGGGGGCTACACCTTC. This translates into CASSPSPSGQGAGGYTF. The full variable domain, completed using reference TRBV7-6 and TRBJ1-2, is GAGVSQSPRYKVTKRGQDVALRCDPISGHVSLYWYRQALGQGPEFLTYFNYEAQQDKSGLPNDRFSAERPEGSISTLTIQRTEQRDSAMYRCASSPSPSGQGAGGYTFGSGTRLTVV.

This chain's CDR3 is CASSSSYEQYF. The DNA of the CDR3 is TGCGCCAGCAGCTCTTCCTACGAGCAGTACTTC. This chain links TRBV5-1 with TRBJ2-7; D uncertain. V was trimmed by 3 bases and J by 1 base, leaving 2 bases between them. The CDR3 totals 11 residues. Germline V gene data show CDR1 as SGHRS and CDR2 as YFSETQ.

The genes are TRBV24-1 and TRBJ1-4, with 8 positions matching TRBD1. V lost 2 bases and J lost 7; bases outside the gene matches: 5. Germline CDR1 is KGHDR and CDR2 is SFDVKD. This CDR3 is built from 15 residues. The CDR3 sequence is CATSDSQGGGEKLFF. CDR3 DNA sequence: TGTGCCACCAGTGATTCACAGGGGGGAGGTGAAAAACTGTTTTTT.

This chain connects TRBV5-5 to TRBJ1-5; 7 bases match TRBD1. Losses at the gene ends were 4 bases for V and 5 bases for J; bases not matched to a gene: 9. The CDR3 is made up of 15 amino acids. Germline CDR1 is SGHKS and CDR2 is YYEKEE (reference sequence). This chain's CDR3 is CASSRGTDYYQPQHF. In DNA, the CDR3 is TGTGCCAGCAGCCGAGGGACAGACTATTATCAGCCCCAGCATTTT.

CDR3 in DNA: TGTGCCAGCAACCTACCGGGACAGGGAAATACTGAAGCTTTCTTT. It yields the protein CASNLPGQGNTEAFF. The chain carries TRBV3-1 (or the pseudogene TRBV3-2) and TRBJ1-1, with TRBD1 matching 9 bases. CDR1 and CDR2 (germline): LGHDT, YNNKEL (reference sequence). With V trimmed by 7 bases and J by 5 bases, 11 bases remained unmatched. This CDR3 has 15 residues.

This sequence joins TRBV18 and TRBJ2-5, with 10 bases fitting TRBD1. The junction had 0 bases not matched to a gene; V was cut back by 3 bases and J by 2 bases. CDR1 and CDR2 (germline): KGHSH, LQKENI. The CDR3 has 14 residues. CDR3 protein: CASSPDRGQETQYF. CDR3 sequence (DNA): TGTGCCAGCTCACCGGACAGGGGGCAAGAGACCCAGTACTTC.

The V call is TRBV15, the J call TRBJ2-7, with 8 positions matching TRBD2. Looked up from germline, CDR1 is LNHNV and CDR2 is YYDKDF (reference sequence). With V trimmed by 4 bases and J by 0 bases, 2 bases remained unmatched. The CDR3 contains 14 residues. In nucleotides, the CDR3 is TGTGCCACCAGCAAGAGCGGGAGCTCCTACGAGCAGTACTTC. Protein sequence: CATSKSGSSYEQYF.

This CDR3 is CASSYSGGTGHNEQFF. CDR3 DNA: TGTGCCAGCAGTTACTCCGGCGGGACAGGGCACAATGAGCAGTTCTTC. This rearrangement joins TRBV6-5 to TRBJ2-1; 9 bases match TRBD1. Germline assignment: CDR1 MNHEY and CDR2 SVGAGI. CDR3 length: 16 residues. V shed 0 bases and J 5 bases; nucleotides not matched to a gene: 5.

The rearrangement uses TRBV14 and TRBJ1-2; D unresolved. The V and J ends lost 2 bases and 2 bases respectively, with 3 bases between them. The CDR3 is made up of 12 amino acids. In germline, CDR1 is SGHDN, CDR2 FVKESK. CDR3 sequence reads: CASSQQNYGYTF. The CDR3 DNA follows: TGTGCCAGCAGCCAACAAAACTATGGCTACACCTTC. Full variable domain (rest looked up from reference TRBV14 and TRBJ1-2): EAGVTQFPSHSVIEKGQTVTLRCDPISGHDNLYWYRRVMGKEIKFLLHFVKESKQDESGMPNNRFLAERTGGTYSTLKVQPAELEDSGVYFCASSQQNYGYTFGSGTRLTVV.

V and J are TRBV21-1 and TRBJ2-3; TRBD2 was called by the table and not checked on the DNA. TRBV21-1 counts as a pseudogene. This CDR3 is 16 amino acids long. In DNA form, the CDR3 reads TGTGCCAGCATCTTCCCAGGGGAGGGGGACACAGATACGCAGTATTTT. Its protein is CASIFPGEGDTDTQYF.

The rearrangement joins TRBV28 to TRBJ2-7; 9 nucleotides line up with TRBD1. Unmatched junction bases numbered 7, after V lost 3 bases and J lost 1 base. The CDR3 sequence is 16 residues long. Germline V lookup: CDR1 MDHEN, CDR2 SYDVKM. The DNA of the CDR3 is TGTGCCAGCAGTTTGGGGGGACAGGGAATGTCCTACGAGCAGTACGTC. Translation: CASSLGGQGMSYEQYV.

The chain links TRBV5-1 to TRBJ1-1; D possibly corresponds to TRBD1 (6 bases). Trimming took 6 bases from V and 3 from J, leaving 21 bases between them. This CDR3 comprises 16 residues. CDR1 and CDR2 from the germline V gene are SGHRS and YFSETQ. The CDR3 loop is CASTRGGSGSHTEAFF. The CDR3 coding sequence is TGCGCCAGCACTAGGGGGGGATCAGGGTCCCACACTGAAGCTTTCTTT. The full variable domain, with the rest looked up from reference TRBV5-1 and TRBJ1-1, is KAGVTQTPRYLIKTRGQQVTLSCSPISGHRSVSWYQQTPGQGLQFLFEYFSETQRNKGNFPGRFSGRQFSNSRSEMNVSTLELGDSALYLCASTRGGSGSHTEAFFGQGTRLTVV.

CDR3 protein: CASAGSIMNTEAFF. The CDR3 DNA sequence: TGTGCCAGCGCAGGGTCCATCATGAACACTGAAGCTTTCTTT. V usage is TRBV19 and J usage is TRBJ1-1; D might be TRBD1 (5 bases). V lost 9 bases, J lost 0 bases, and 14 bases lay in between. Germline-derived CDR1 and CDR2 are LNHDA and SQIVND (reference sequence). This CDR3 is 14 amino acids long.

V usage is TRBV28 and J usage is TRBJ1-2; D call uncertain. The CDR3 runs 12 residues. V lost 8 bases to trimming and J lost 4 bases, with 11 bases between them. CDR1 and CDR2 from the germline V gene are MDHEN and SYDVKM. The DNA for the CDR3 is TGTGCCAGCGTTACGCCCGGCTATGGCTACACCTTC. Translation: CASVTPGYGYTF.

This clone was detected only once. This chain links TRBV7-3 with TRBJ1-3, with D perhaps TRBD1 (5 bases). V was pared by 5 bases and J by 3 bases, with 14 bases between. CDR1 is SGHTA, CDR2 FQGTGA, per germline. The CDR3 contains 15 residues. For the CDR3, the DNA is TGTGCCAGCAGCCTGTCGGGGGGGAGTGGAAACACCATATATTTT. It is translated as CASSLSGGSGNTIYF.

This clone has more than one count but fewer than ten. The V and J genes are TRBV7-9 and TRBJ1-2, with D unresolved. Trimming removed 1 base at V and 1 base at J, with 4 bases between. Germline V gene data show CDR1 as SEHNR and CDR2 as FQNEAQ (reference sequence). This CDR3 has 13 amino acids. CDR3: CASSLGRNYGYTF. The CDR3 DNA reads TGTGCCAGCAGCTTAGGTCGTAACTATGGCTACACCTTC.

The rearrangement links TRBV28 to TRBJ1-2; maybe TRBD1 (5 bases). V lost 3 bases and J lost 4, with 9 bases in between. Germline CDR1 is MDHEN and CDR2 is SYDVKM. This CDR3 has 13 amino acids. The chain's CDR3 is CASSLGEGYGYTF. The CDR3 DNA follows: TGTGCCAGCAGTTTGGGGGAGGGCTATGGCTACACCTTC.

The chain has TRBV28 and TRBJ1-6; D is perhaps TRBD1 (6 bases). CDR1 is MDHEN, CDR2 SYDVKM, per germline. This CDR3 spans 12 amino acids. CDR3 residues: CAQGLNNSPLHF. The CDR3 nucleotides read TGTGCTCAGGGGCTGAATAATTCACCCCTCCACTTT.

The V and J genes are TRBV13 and TRBJ1-1, with 8 bases matching TRBD1. CDR1 PRHDT and CDR2 FYEKMQ come from the germline V gene (reference sequence). With V trimmed by 4 bases and J by 4 bases, 5 bases remained unmatched. This CDR3 is 14 amino acids long. The CDR3: CASSYSTGGTEAFF. DNA of the CDR3: TGTGCCAGCAGCTACTCTACAGGGGGCACTGAAGCTTTCTTT.

The chain links TRBV27 to TRBJ2-5; 7 bases line up with TRBD1. V shed 4 bases, J shed 1 base, and the junction held 6 bases outside the gene matches. The CDR3 extends over 15 amino acids. CDR1 is MNHEY and CDR2 is SMNVEV in the germline V gene (reference sequence). The CDR3 sequence: CASSWSGQVQETQYF. The CDR3 DNA is TGTGCCAGCAGTTGGTCCGGACAGGTCCAAGAGACCCAGTACTTC.

The gene calls are TRBV4-1 and TRBJ2-2, with 9 bases matching TRBD2. Germline V CDR1 and CDR2: MGHRA, YSYEKL. CDR3 length equals 18 residues. The junction had 6 bases not matched to a gene; V was cut back by 0 bases and J by 1 base. The CDR3 sequence is CASSQEGLAGMNTGELFF. CDR3 in DNA: TGCGCCAGCAGCCAAGAGGGTCTAGCGGGGATGAACACCGGGGAGCTGTTTTTT.

The V call is TRBV2, the J call TRBJ2-4, with 7 nucleotides matching TRBD1. Per the germline V gene, CDR1 is SNHLY and CDR2 is FYNNEI. The CDR3 length is 14 residues. With V trimmed by 11 bases and J by 0 bases, 7 bases remained unmatched. The DNA of the CDR3 is TGTGCCGTCCGGACAGGCCTAGCCAAAAACATTCAGTACTTC. The encoded protein is CAVRTGLAKNIQYF.